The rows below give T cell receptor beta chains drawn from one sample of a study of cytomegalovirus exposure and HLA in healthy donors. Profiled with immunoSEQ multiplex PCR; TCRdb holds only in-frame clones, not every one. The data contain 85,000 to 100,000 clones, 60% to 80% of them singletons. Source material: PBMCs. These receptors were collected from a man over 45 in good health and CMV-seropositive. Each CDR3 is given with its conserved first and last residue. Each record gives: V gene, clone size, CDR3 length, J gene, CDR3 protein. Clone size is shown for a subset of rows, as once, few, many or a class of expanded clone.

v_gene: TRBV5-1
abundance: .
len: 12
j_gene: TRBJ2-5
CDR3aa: CASSVDQGDQYF

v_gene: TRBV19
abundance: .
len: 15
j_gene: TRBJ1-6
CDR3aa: CASTETGQGSSPLHF

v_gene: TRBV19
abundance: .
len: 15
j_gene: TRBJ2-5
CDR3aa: CASSITSGGEETQYF

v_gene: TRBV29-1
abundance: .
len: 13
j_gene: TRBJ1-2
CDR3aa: CSVETGSYYGYTF

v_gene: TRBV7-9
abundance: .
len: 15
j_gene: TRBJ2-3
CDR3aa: CSSSYFGGSTDTQYF

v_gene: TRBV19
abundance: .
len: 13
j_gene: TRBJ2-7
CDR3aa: CASTTGGSYEQYF

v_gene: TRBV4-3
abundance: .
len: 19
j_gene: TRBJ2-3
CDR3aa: CASSQGGLAGGISTDTQYF

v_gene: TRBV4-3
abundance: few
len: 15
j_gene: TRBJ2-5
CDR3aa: CASSQDRLARRPQYF

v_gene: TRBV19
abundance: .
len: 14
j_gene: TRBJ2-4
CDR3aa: CASSMGQFPGIQYF

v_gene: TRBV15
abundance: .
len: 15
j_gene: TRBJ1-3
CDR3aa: CATSTSRGLGNTIYF

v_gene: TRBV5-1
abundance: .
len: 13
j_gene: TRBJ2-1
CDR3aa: CASGDGSSNEQFF

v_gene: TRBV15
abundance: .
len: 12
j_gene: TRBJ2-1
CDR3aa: CATSRDQDSEFF

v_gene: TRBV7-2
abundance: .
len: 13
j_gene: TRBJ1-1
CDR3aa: CASSLGGGTEAFF

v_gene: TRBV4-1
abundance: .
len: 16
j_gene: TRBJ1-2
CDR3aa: CASSQVGTLHPRGYTF

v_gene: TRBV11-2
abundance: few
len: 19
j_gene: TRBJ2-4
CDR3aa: CASSLVRTSGGDAKNIQYF

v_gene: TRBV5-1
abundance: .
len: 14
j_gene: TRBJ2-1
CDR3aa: CASSLQRGHNEQFF

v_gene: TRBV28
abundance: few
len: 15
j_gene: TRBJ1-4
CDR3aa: CASSGDFLPGEKLFF

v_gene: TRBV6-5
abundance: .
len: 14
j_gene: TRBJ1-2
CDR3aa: CASSYSYTGYGYTF

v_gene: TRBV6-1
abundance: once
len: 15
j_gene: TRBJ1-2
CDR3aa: CASSEPGVGGYGYTF

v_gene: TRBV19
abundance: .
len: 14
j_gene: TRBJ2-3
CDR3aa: CASRIQGDTDTQYF

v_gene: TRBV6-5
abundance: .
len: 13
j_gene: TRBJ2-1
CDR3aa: CASSNSGSNEQFF

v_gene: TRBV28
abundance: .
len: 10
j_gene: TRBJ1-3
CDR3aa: CASSLNTIYF

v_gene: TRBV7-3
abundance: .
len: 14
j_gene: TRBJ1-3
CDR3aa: CASSLTGAGNTIYF